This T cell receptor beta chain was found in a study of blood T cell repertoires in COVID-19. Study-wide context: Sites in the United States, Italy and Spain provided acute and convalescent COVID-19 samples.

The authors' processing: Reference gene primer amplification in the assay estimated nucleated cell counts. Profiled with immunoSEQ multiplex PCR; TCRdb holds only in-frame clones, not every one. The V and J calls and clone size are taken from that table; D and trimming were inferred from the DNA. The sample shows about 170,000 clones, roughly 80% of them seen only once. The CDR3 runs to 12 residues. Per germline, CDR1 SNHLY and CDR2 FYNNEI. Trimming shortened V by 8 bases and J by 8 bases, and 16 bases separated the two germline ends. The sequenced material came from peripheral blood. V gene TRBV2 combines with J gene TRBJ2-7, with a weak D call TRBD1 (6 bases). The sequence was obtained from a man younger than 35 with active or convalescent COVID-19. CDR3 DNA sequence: TGTGCCAGCGGGGACACAGCAGGGAAGCAGTACTTC. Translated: CASGDTAGKQYF. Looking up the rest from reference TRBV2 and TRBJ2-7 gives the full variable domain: EPEVTQTPSHQVTQMGQEVILRCVPISNHLYFYWYRQILGQKVEFLVSFYNNEISEKSEIFDDQFSVERPDGSNFTLKIRSTKLEDSAMYFCASGDTAGKQYFGPGTRLTVT.